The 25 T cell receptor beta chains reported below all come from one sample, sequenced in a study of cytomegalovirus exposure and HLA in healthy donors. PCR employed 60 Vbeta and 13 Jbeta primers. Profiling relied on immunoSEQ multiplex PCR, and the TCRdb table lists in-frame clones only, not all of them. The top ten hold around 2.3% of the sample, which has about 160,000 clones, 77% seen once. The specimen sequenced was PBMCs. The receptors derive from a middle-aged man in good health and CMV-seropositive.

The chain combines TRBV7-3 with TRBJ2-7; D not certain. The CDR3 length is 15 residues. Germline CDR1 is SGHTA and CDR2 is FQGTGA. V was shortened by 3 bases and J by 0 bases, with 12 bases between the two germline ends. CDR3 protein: CASSLYSATSYEQYF. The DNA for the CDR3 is TGTGCCAGCAGCTTGTACAGTGCCACCTCCTACGAGCAGTACTTC.

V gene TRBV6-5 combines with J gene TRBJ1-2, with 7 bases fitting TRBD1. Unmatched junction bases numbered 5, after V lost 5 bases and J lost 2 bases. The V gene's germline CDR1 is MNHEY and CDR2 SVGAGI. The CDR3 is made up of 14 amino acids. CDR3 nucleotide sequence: TGTGCCAGCAGTCCCAGACAGGGCAACTATGGCTACACCTTC. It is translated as CASSPRQGNYGYTF.

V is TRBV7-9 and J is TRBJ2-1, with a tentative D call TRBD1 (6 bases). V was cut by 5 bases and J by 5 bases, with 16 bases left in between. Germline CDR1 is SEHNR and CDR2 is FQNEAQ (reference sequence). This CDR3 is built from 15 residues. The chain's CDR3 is CASSIFRGSHNEQFF. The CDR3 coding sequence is TGTGCCAGCAGCATATTCAGGGGATCCCACAATGAGCAGTTCTTC.

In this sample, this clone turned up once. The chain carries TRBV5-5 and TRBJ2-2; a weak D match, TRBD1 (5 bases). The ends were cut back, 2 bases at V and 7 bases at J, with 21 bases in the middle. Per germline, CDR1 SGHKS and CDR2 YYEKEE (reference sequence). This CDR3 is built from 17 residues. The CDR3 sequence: CASSFLSQGSTSGELFF. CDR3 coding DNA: TGTGCCAGCAGCTTCCTTAGCCAGGGATCCACCAGCGGGGAGCTGTTTTTT.

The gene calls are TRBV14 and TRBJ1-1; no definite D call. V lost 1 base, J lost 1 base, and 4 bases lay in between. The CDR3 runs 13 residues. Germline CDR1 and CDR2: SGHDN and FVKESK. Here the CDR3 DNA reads TGTGCCAGCAGCCAAGCGTGGAACACTGAAGCTTTCTTT. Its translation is CASSQAWNTEAFF.

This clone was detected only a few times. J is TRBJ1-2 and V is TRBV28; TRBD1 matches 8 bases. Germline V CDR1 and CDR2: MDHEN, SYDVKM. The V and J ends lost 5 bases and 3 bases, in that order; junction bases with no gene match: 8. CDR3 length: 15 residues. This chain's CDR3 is CASSPTGTGDYGYTF. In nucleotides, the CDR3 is TGTGCCAGCAGTCCAACCGGGACAGGCGACTATGGCTACACCTTC.

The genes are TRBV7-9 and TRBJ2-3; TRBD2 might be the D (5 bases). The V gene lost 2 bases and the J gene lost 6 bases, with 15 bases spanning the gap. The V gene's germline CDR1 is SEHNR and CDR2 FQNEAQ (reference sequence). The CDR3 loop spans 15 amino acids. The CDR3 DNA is TGTGCCAGCAGCTTAAGCGGCGCTATAGCGGATACGCAGTATTTT. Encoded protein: CASSLSGAIADTQYF. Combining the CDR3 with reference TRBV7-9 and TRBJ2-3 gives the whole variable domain DTGVSQNPRHKITKRGQNVTFRCDPISEHNRLYWYRQTLGQGPEFLTYFQNEAQLEKSRLLSDRFSAERPKGSFSTLEIQRTEQGDSAMYLCASSLSGAIADTQYFGPGTRLTVL.

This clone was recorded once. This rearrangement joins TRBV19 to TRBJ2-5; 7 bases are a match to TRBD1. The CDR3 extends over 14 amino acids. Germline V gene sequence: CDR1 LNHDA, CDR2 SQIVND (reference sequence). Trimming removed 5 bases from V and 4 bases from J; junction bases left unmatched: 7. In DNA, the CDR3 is TGTGCCAGTAGTGCATCACAGGGGCCAGAGACCCAGTACTTC. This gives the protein CASSASQGPETQYF. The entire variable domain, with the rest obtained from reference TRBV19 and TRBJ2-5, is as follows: DGGITQSPKYLFRKEGQNVTLSCEQNLNHDAMYWYRQDPGQGLRLIYYSQIVNDFQKGDIAEGYSVSREKKESFPLTVTSAQKNPTAFYLCASSASQGPETQYFGPGTRLLVL.

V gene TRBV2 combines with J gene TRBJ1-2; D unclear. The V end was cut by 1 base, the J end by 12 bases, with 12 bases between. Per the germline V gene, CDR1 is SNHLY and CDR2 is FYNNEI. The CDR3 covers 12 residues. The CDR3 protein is CASSEVPPVDTF. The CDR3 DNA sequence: TGTGCCAGCAGTGAAGTGCCCCCGGTTGACACCTTC.

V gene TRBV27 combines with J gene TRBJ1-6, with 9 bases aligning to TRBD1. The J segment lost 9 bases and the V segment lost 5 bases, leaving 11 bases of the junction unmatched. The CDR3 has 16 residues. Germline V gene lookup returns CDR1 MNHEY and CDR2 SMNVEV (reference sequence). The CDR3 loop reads CASSNLGQGEFSPLHF. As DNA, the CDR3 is TGTGCCAGCAGTAATCTGGGACAGGGAGAGTTTTCACCCCTCCACTTT.

CDR3 in DNA: TGTGCCAGCAGACCTGGGACAGGGGGGACGAACACTGAAGCTTTCTTT. Amino acids: CASRPGTGGTNTEAFF. The V and J genes are TRBV27 and TRBJ1-1; TRBD1 matches at 11 bases. Germline V gene sequence: CDR1 MNHEY, CDR2 SMNVEV (reference sequence). This CDR3 spans 16 amino acids. The V gene end was trimmed by 6 bases and the J gene end by 1 base; junction bases not matched to a gene: 7.

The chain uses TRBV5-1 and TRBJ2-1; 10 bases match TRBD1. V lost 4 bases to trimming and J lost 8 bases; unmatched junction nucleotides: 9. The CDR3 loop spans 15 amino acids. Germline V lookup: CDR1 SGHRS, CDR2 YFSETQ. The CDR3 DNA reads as TGCGCCAGCAGCACCGGACAGGGGGGAGGCGATGAGCAGTTCTTC. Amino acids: CASSTGQGGGDEQFF.

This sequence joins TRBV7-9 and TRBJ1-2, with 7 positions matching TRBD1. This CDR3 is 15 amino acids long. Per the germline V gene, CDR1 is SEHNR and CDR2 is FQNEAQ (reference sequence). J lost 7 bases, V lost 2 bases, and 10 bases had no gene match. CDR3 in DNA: TGTGCCAGCAGCTTAACCGGCAGGGGGGAGAGTGGCTACACCTTC. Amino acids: CASSLTGRGESGYTF.

DNA of the CDR3: TGTGCCAGCTCACCGTGGACAGGGCGAGGAGGCTCCTACGAGCAGTACTTC. This gives the protein CASSPWTGRGGSYEQYF. The chain carries TRBV18 and TRBJ2-7, with TRBD1 matching 8 bases. V dropped 3 bases and J dropped 0; count of bases not matched to a gene: 10. Germline lookup yields CDR1 KGHSH and CDR2 LQKENI. The CDR3 is 17 amino acids. The whole variable domain, remainder taken from reference TRBV18 and TRBJ2-7, is NAGVMQNPRHLVRRRGQEARLRCSPMKGHSHVYWYRQLPEEGLKFMVYLQKENIIDESGMPKERFSAEFPKEGPSILRIQQVVRGDSAAYFCASSPWTGRGGSYEQYFGPGTRLTVT.

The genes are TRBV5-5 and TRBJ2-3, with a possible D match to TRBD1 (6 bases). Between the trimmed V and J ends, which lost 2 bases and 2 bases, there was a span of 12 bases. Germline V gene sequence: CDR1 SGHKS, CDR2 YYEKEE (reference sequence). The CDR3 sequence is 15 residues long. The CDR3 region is CASSLQGMNTDTQYF. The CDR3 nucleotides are TGTGCCAGCAGCTTACAGGGCATGAACACAGATACGCAGTATTTT. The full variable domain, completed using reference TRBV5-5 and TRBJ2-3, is DAGVTQSPTHLIKTRGQQVTLRCSPISGHKSVSWYQQVLGQGPQFIFQYYEKEERGRGNFPDRFSARQFPNYSSELNVNALLLGDSALYLCASSLQGMNTDTQYFGPGTRLTVL.

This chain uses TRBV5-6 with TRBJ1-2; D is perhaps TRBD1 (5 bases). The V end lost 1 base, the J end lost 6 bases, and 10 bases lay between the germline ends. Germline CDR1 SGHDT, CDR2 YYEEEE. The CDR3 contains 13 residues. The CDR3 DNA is TGTGCCAGCAGCTTGTGGGCAGGGCATGGCTACACCTTC. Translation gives CASSLWAGHGYTF. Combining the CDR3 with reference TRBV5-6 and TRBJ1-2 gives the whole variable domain DAGVTQSPTHLIKTRGQQVTLRCSPKSGHDTVSWYQQALGQGPQFIFQYYEEEERQRGNFPDRFSGHQFPNYSSELNVNALLLGDSALYLCASSLWAGHGYTFGSGTRLTVV.

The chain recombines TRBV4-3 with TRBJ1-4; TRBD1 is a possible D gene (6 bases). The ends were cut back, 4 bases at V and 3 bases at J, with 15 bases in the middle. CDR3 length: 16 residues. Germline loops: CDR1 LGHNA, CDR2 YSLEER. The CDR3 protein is CASSREPGHPNEKLFF. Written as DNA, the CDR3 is TGCGCCAGCAGCCGAGAACCGGGACATCCTAATGAAAAACTGTTTTTT.

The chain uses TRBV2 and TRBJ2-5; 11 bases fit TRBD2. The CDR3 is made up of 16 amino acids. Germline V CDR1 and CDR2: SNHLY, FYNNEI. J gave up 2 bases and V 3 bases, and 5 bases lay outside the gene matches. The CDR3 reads CASSERTSGGQETQYF. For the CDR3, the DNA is TGTGCCAGCAGTGAGCGAACTAGCGGGGGACAAGAGACCCAGTACTTC.

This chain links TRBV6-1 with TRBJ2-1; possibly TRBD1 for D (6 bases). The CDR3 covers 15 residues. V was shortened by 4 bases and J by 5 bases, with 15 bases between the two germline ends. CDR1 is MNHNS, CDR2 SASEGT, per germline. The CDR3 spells CASSGTVTINNEQFF. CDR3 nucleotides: TGTGCCAGCAGTGGGACAGTTACAATTAACAATGAGCAGTTCTTC.

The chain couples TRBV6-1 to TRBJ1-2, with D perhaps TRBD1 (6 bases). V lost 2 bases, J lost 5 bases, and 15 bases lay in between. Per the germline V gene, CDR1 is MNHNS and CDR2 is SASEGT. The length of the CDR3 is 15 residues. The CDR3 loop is CASSENRQEVYGYTF. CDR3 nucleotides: TGTGCCAGCAGTGAAAATAGACAGGAGGTATATGGCTACACCTTC.

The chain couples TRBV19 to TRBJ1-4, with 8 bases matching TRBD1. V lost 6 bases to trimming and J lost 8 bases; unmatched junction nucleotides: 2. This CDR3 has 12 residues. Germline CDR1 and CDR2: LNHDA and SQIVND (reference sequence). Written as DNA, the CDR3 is TGTGCCAGTAGGCGACAGGGGGAAAAACTGTTTTTT. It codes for CASRRQGEKLFF.

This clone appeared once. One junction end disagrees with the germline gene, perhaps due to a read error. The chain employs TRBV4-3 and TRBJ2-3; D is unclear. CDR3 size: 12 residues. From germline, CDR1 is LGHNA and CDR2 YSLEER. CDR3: CASGQRADTQYF. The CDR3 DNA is TGCGCCAGCGGCCAGCGAGCAGATACGCAGTATTTT.

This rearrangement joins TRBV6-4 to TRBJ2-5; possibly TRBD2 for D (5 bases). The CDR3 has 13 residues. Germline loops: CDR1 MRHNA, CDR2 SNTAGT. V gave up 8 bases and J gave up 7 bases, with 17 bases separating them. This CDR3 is CASLAYPRGTQYF. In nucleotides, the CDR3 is TGTGCCAGCCTCGCGTATCCTCGGGGGACCCAGTACTTC.

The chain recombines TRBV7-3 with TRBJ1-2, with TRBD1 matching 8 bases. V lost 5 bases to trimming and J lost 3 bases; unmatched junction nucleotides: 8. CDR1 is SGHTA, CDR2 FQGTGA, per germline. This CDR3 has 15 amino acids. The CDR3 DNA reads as TGTGCCAGCAGCGTCTCCGGACAGGGAGACTATGGCTACACCTTC. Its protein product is CASSVSGQGDYGYTF.

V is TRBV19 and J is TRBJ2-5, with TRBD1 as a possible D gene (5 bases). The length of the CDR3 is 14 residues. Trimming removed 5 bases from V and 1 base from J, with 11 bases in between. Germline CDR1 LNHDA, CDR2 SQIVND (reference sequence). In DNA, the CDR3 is TGTGCCAGTAGTCCTCTGACAGCCCAAGAGACCCAGTACTTC. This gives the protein CASSPLTAQETQYF.